The rows below give T cell receptor beta chains drawn from one sample of a study of blood T cell repertoires in COVID-19. Assay: immunoSEQ multiplex PCR; the TCRdb copy retains only in-frame clones and omits some. There are about 54,000 clones in the sample; less than 90% occur only once, and roughly 2.7% lies in the top ten. Sequencing used peripheral blood. The receptors were gathered from a man between 45 and 60 years old with acute or convalescent COVID-19. Each CDR3 is given with its conserved first and last residue. The order of the fields is D gene, V gene, clone size, J gene, CDR3 protein, CDR3 DNA. The D gene is left open where the match is weak. Expanded clones are given a class, and other clones once, few, many or no size at all.

.	TRBV20-1	.	TRBJ2-1	CSPYPGNEQFF	TGCAGTCCATACCCAGGAAATGAGCAGTTCTTC
TRBD2	TRBV6-1	.	TRBJ2-1	CASSSLAGGKNEQFF	TGTGCCAGCAGTTCACTAGCGGGGGGGAAGAATGAGCAGTTCTTC
.	TRBV3-1/TRBV3-2	.	TRBJ2-6	CASSNRAGANVLTF	TGTGCCAGCAGCAACAGGGCTGGGGCCAACGTCCTGACTTTC
TRBD1	TRBV11-2	.	TRBJ2-7	CASSHRGRDEQYF	TGTGCCAGCAGTCACAGGGGTAGGGACGAGCAGTACTTC
.	TRBV3-1/TRBV3-2	.	TRBJ1-1	CASSTQGFTEAFF	TGTGCCAGCAGCACTCAGGGGTTCACTGAAGCTTTCTTT
TRBD2	TRBV6-2/TRBV6-3	.	TRBJ2-3	CASSYPTTPSGGPSTDTQYF	TGTGCCAGCAGTTACCCAACAACCCCTAGCGGGGGGCCTAGCACAGATACGCAGTATTTT
TRBD1	TRBV29-1	.	TRBJ2-1	CSAGTGYNEQFF	TGCAGCGCCGGGACAGGGTACAATGAGCAGTTCTTC
.	TRBV2	.	TRBJ1-2	CASSTSRGYGYTF	TGTGCCAGCAGTACGAGTAGGGGCTATGGCTACACCTTC
.	TRBV7-7	.	TRBJ2-3	CASSLGRGPGHTDTQYF	TGTGCCAGCAGCTTAGGTAGAGGGCCGGGACACACAGATACGCAGTATTTT
.	TRBV3-1/TRBV3-2	.	TRBJ1-1	CASSLDGVNTEAFF	TGTGCCAGCAGCCTCGACGGGGTGAACACTGAAGCTTTCTTT
TRBD2	TRBV28	.	TRBJ2-5	CASSPGLAGALQETQYF	TGTGCCAGCAGTCCGGGACTAGCGGGAGCCCTACAAGAGACCCAGTACTTC
.	TRBV6-5	.	TRBJ2-7	CASSYVNEQYF	TGTGCCAGCAGTTACGTAAACGAGCAGTACTTC
TRBD1	TRBV29-1	few	TRBJ1-1	CSVGQVLNTEAFF	TGCAGCGTGGGACAGGTGCTGAACACTGAAGCTTTCTTT
TRBD1	TRBV6-5	.	TRBJ2-7	CASRSTGEDIYEQYF	TGTGCCAGCAGGTCGACAGGGGAGGATATATACGAGCAGTACTTC
TRBD1	TRBV18	.	TRBJ1-5	CASSPGTVDYQPQHF	TGTGCCAGCTCACCCGGGACAGTAGATTATCAGCCCCAGCATTTT
TRBD1	TRBV10-2	.	TRBJ1-4	CASRTGTGDEKLFF	TGCGCCAGCAGGACCGGGACAGGGGATGAAAAACTGTTTTTT
TRBD2	TRBV2	.	TRBJ2-1	CASRTSGAYNEQFF	TGTGCCAGCAGAACTAGCGGGGCCTACAATGAGCAGTTCTTC
.	TRBV12-5	.	TRBJ2-1	CASGGEGILGGEQFF	TGTGCTAGTGGAGGAGAGGGGATCCTAGGGGGTGAGCAGTTCTTC
.	TRBV20-1	.	TRBJ2-5	CSASLGGQETQYF	TGCAGTGCTAGTCTGGGGGGCCAAGAGACCCAGTACTTC
TRBD1	TRBV5-6	.	TRBJ2-7	CASSRRQGARTYEQYF	TGTGCCAGCAGCAGGCGACAGGGGGCGCGGACTTACGAGCAGTACTTC
.	TRBV12-3/TRBV12-4	.	TRBJ2-1	CASSPQAGEQFF	TGTGCCAGCAGTCCCCAAGCTGGTGAGCAGTTCTTC
.	TRBV10-1	.	TRBJ1-5	CASSETGDQPQHF	TGCGCCAGCAGTGAGACCGGGGATCAGCCCCAGCATTTT
.	TRBV6-5	.	TRBJ1-4	CASSYPATGPIEKLFF	TGTGCCAGCAGTTACCCTGCGACAGGCCCTATTGAAAAACTGTTTTTT
.	TRBV6-5	once	TRBJ2-5	CASSYSGGETQYF	TGTGCCAGCAGTTACTCTGGCGGGGAGACCCAGTACTTC
TRBD1	TRBV27	.	TRBJ1-2	CASGRSGGSAYGYTF	TGTGCCAGCGGAAGGTCAGGGGGCTCCGCTTATGGCTACACCTTC
.	TRBV7-8	.	TRBJ2-7	CASSLGTRAYEQYF	TGTGCCAGCAGCTTGGGGACAAGGGCCTACGAGCAGTACTTC
.	TRBV12-3/TRBV12-4	.	TRBJ1-6	CASSFRDNSPLHF	TGTGCCAGCAGTTTTCGGGACAACTCACCCCTCCACTTT
TRBD2	TRBV10-3	.	TRBJ2-7	CAITASGQTVGYEQYF	TGTGCCATCACGGCTAGCGGGCAAACGGTAGGCTACGAGCAGTACTTC
TRBD2	TRBV28	.	TRBJ2-3	CASSFRSGTTDTQYF	TGTGCCAGCAGTTTCCGTAGCGGGACCACAGATACGCAGTATTTT
.	TRBV6-5	.	TRBJ1-5	CASSSLKTPVNQPQHF	TGTGCCAGCAGTTCGCTAAAGACACCGGTCAATCAGCCCCAGCATTTT
TRBD2	TRBV15	.	TRBJ2-5	CATSRGTRRIEETQYF	TGTGCCACCAGCAGAGGGACTAGGAGGATTGAAGAGACCCAGTACTTC
TRBD2	TRBV5-4	once	TRBJ2-2	CASSLGLAGAGELFF	TGTGCCAGCAGCTTGGGTCTAGCGGGAGCCGGGGAGCTGTTTTTT
.	TRBV5-4	.	TRBJ1-4	CASSLEGVGEKLFF	TGTGCCAGCAGCTTGGAGGGGGTAGGGGAAAAACTGTTTTTT
.	TRBV24-1	.	TRBJ1-1	CATSDLGGAEGTEAFF	TGTGCCACCAGTGATTTAGGGGGGGCTGAGGGCACTGAAGCTTTCTTT
.	TRBV3-1/TRBV3-2	once	TRBJ1-2	CASSQDIQGTNYGYTF	TGTGCCAGCAGCCAAGATATCCAGGGAACTAACTATGGCTACACCTTC
TRBD1	TRBV7-2	.	TRBJ2-7	CASRPTGGYEQYF	TGTGCCAGCAGACCGACAGGGGGCTACGAGCAGTACTTC
TRBD1	TRBV5-8	.	TRBJ2-7	CASSLDPGQGAYEQYF	TGTGCCAGCAGCTTGGACCCGGGACAGGGGGCCTACGAGCAGTACTTC
.	TRBV9	.	TRBJ2-1	CASSVQSSSYNEQFF	TGTGCCAGCAGCGTCCAGTCCAGCTCCTACAATGAGCAGTTCTTC
.	TRBV28	few	TRBJ1-2	CASSFPEYYGYTF	TGTGCCAGCAGTTTCCCCGAGTACTATGGCTACACCTTC
TRBD2	TRBV3-1/TRBV3-2	.	TRBJ2-1	CASSQDPPSGSDNEQFF	TGTGCCAGCAGCCAAGATCCTCCTAGCGGGAGTGACAATGAGCAGTTCTTC
.	TRBV4-1	.	TRBJ2-3	CASSAQGQSGTDTQYF	TGCGCCAGCAGCGCCCAGGGCCAGTCGGGTACAGATACGCAGTATTTT
.	TRBV25-1	.	TRBJ1-2	CASSAYDRQGYTF	TGTGCCAGCAGTGCTTATGACAGGCAAGGCTACACCTTC
.	TRBV13	once	TRBJ2-6	CASSTRSSGANVLTF	TGTGCCAGCAGCACGAGGTCCTCTGGGGCCAACGTCCTGACTTTC
.	TRBV5-1	once	TRBJ2-5	CASSFDRIGRETQYF	TGCGCCAGCAGCTTCGACAGGATCGGTCGAGAGACCCAGTACTTC
TRBD2	TRBV5-1	.	TRBJ2-1	CASSSFTSGLSLNPNEQFF	TGCGCCAGCAGCTCCTTTACTAGCGGCCTCTCCTTAAACCCCAATGAGCAGTTCTTC
.	TRBV9	medium-sized	TRBJ2-7	CASSPQGSTEQYF	TGTGCCAGCAGCCCCCAGGGTAGCACCGAGCAGTACTTC